Listed below are T cell receptor beta chains from one sample, sequenced in a study of cytomegalovirus exposure and HLA in healthy donors. Method: immunoSEQ multiplex PCR; TCRdb's copy keeps in-frame clones and lacks some. The data contain 40,000 to 45,000 clones, about half of them seen just once; the ten biggest clones take up roughly 5.5%. The sample comprised PBMCs. The receptors originated from a man aged 55 to 70 in good health and CMV-seronegative. Each CDR3 is given with its conserved first and last residue. A row's size may be missing; if present it is once, few, many or a size class.

v_gene: TRBV28
abundance: .
len: 20
CDR3aa: CASRMPNGQGALSSGNTIYF

v_gene: TRBV28
abundance: .
len: 16
CDR3aa: CASSLISRPQDNEQYF

v_gene: TRBV19
abundance: .
len: 13
CDR3aa: CASRTGTLDGYTF

v_gene: TRBV15
abundance: .
len: 16
CDR3aa: CATSRAVGTGGNEQYF

v_gene: TRBV10-3
abundance: .
len: 15
CDR3aa: CAISEHRESNQPQHF

v_gene: TRBV5-1
abundance: .
len: 12
CDR3aa: CASSLSSDTQYF

v_gene: TRBV6-5
abundance: few
len: 14
CDR3aa: CASRHRQSSYEQYF

v_gene: TRBV28
abundance: .
len: 14
CDR3aa: CASRPDSSYNEQFF

v_gene: TRBV5-6
abundance: .
len: 16
CDR3aa: CASTLLRSGRKNEQFF

v_gene: TRBV7-9
abundance: .
len: 12
CDR3aa: CASSLGGLEAFF

v_gene: TRBV27
abundance: once
len: 15
CDR3aa: CASSLLSLMNTEAFF

v_gene: TRBV7-8
abundance: .
len: 13
CDR3aa: CASSLRVNNEQFF

v_gene: TRBV6-1
abundance: .
len: 13
CDR3aa: CASSTGRNQPQHF

v_gene: TRBV6-1
abundance: .
len: 14
CDR3aa: CASSERTGRGGYTF

v_gene: TRBV25-1
abundance: .
len: 14
CDR3aa: CASSAPSGVEKLFF

v_gene: TRBV4-2
abundance: .
len: 16
CDR3aa: CASSQGQGGTLNEQYF

v_gene: TRBV5-6
abundance: once
len: 15
CDR3aa: CASSLWTGRNQPQHF

v_gene: TRBV5-6
abundance: .
len: 16
CDR3aa: CASSLPAGAISYEQYF

v_gene: TRBV18
abundance: many
len: 20
CDR3aa: CASSPRPYGTGGPMNTEAFF

v_gene: TRBV30
abundance: few
len: 14
CDR3aa: CAWRGDMTNYGYTF

v_gene: TRBV7-9
abundance: .
len: 13
CDR3aa: CASSLEGQGPVTF

v_gene: TRBV6-6
abundance: .
len: 16
CDR3aa: CASRPGQGRGNQPQHF

v_gene: TRBV30
abundance: .
len: 17
CDR3aa: CAWSQGLGRVSNQPQHF

v_gene: TRBV30
abundance: .
len: 18
CDR3aa: CAWSPALGQGARGNTIYF

v_gene: TRBV5-6
abundance: .
len: 14
CDR3aa: CASSKKRISYEQYF

v_gene: TRBV6-1
abundance: once
len: 15
CDR3aa: CASSEASGSTGELFF

v_gene: TRBV28
abundance: .
len: 14
CDR3aa: CASSLGRVNTEAFF